This T cell receptor (beta chain) was recorded in a study of cytomegalovirus exposure and HLA in healthy donors. In the PCR, 60 Vbeta and 13 Jbeta primers were used. Using immunoSEQ multiplex PCR, the repertoire was profiled, and TCRdb retains in-frame clones only, with some absent. The sample has roughly 170,000 clones; around 75% are singletons. Germline lookup yields CDR1 MNHEY and CDR2 SVGAGI. Unmatched junction bases numbered 5, after V lost 7 bases and J lost 7 bases. This CDR3 has 14 residues. The clonotype comes from a female donor in good health and CMV-seronegative. The gene calls are TRBV6-5 and TRBJ1-6; TRBD1 matches at 9 bases. What was sequenced was PBMCs. CDR3 DNA sequence: TGTGCCAGCAACCCGACAGGGGGAAATTCACCCCTCCACTTT. This codes for CASNPTGGNSPLHF.